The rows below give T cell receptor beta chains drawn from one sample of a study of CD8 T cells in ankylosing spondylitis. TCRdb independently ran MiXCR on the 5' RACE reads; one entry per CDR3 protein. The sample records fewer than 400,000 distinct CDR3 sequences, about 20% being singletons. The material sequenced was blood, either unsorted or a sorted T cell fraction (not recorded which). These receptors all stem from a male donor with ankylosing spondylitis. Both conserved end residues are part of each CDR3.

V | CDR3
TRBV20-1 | CSAPFSGSNEQFF
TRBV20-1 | CSASRQGGPNNEQFF
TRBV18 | CASSPGSLGEEQYF
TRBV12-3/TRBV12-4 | CASSLLGINYGYTF
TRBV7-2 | CASSLEAVSADTQYF
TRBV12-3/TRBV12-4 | CASTTSTANTEAFF
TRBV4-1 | CASSSREAPIYGYTF
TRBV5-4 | CASSLVSAYNEQFF
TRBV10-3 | CAISESGWEQFF
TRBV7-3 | CASSLRTDYGYTF
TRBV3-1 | CASARTSGADTQYF
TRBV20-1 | CSAQAGGLADTQYF
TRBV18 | CASHLGTAAYNEQFF
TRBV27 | CASTPFRDSSNQAFF
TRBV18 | CASSPAAGDQPQHF
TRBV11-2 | CASSLFPGRGGDTGELFF
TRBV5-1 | CASSLAGTGSLDGYTF
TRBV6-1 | CASSDLSRGTDTQYF
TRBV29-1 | CSVQVGLGTGELFF
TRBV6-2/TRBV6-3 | CASSYGKYNEQFF
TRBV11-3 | CASSLDRSEFSPLHF
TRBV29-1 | CSVENGQGAVYGYTF
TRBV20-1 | CSASRGDSYNEQFF
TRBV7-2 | CASSGDSQGAGEKLFF
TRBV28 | CATWGPDRLYNEQFF
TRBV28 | CVSGSASYEQYF
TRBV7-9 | CASSLAGVGHEQFF
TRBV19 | CASSRTSGRYDEQFF